Each of the 31 T cell receptor beta chains below was sequenced from the same sample in a study of T cells after yellow fever vaccination. MiXCR was run by TCRdb on the 5' RACE reads, yielding one entry per CDR3 protein. The repertoire holds almost 600,000 distinct CDR3 sequences, with about 13% as singletons. The starting material was PBMCs, obtained on the day of the yellow fever booster vaccination. The receptors were gathered from a man aged 30 to 45 who received the YFV17D yellow fever vaccine.

This clonotype occurred a few times. This sequence joins TRBV7-2 and TRBJ2-2, with 10 bases that match TRBD1. The germline V gene encodes CDR1 SGHTA and CDR2 FQGNSA. The CDR3 is 16 amino acids. The trim removed 6 bases at V and 5 bases at J, leaving 9 bases unmatched. In nucleotides, the CDR3 is TGTGCCAGCAGGAGAGGACAGGGGGTGGAAACCGGGGAGCTGTTTTTT. Protein: CASRRGQGVETGELFF.

This clonotype was found many times. The V call is TRBV3-1, the J call TRBJ1-4, with D unclear. V lost 0 bases to trimming and J lost 5 bases, with 7 bases between them. This CDR3 is 14 amino acids long. Germline V gene sequence: CDR1 LGHDT, CDR2 YNNKEL (reference sequence). The CDR3 bases are TGTGCCAGCAGCCAAGACTGGGCCAATGAAAAACTGTTTTTT. This gives the protein CASSQDWANEKLFF.

This clonotype was seen a handful of times. V usage is TRBV5-1 and J usage is TRBJ1-1, with D uncertain. CDR1 SGHRS and CDR2 YFSETQ come from the germline V gene. This CDR3 spans 14 amino acids. The V end lost 1 base, the J end lost 2 bases, and 9 bases lay between the germline ends. The CDR3 coding sequence is TGCGCCAGCAGCTTGACCCAGCCCAACACTGAAGCTTTCTTT. Protein sequence: CASSLTQPNTEAFF.

At least ten counts were recorded for this clonotype. The V call is TRBV5-5, the J call TRBJ2-5; 7 bases line up with TRBD2. Germline V gene lookup returns CDR1 SGHKS and CDR2 YYEKEE (reference sequence). J was trimmed by 4 bases and V by 0 bases; bases with no gene match: 3. The CDR3 runs 14 residues. CDR3 in amino acids: CASSLGGGVETQYF. CDR3 sequence (DNA): TGTGCCAGCAGCTTGGGGGGAGGGGTAGAGACCCAGTACTTC.

This clonotype has more than one count but fewer than ten. This rearrangement joins TRBV6-5 to TRBJ2-1, with D perhaps TRBD1 or TRBD2 (6 bases each). CDR3 length: 13 residues. Trimming pared 4 bases from V and 10 bases from J, leaving 14 bases between. Germline CDR1 is MNHEY and CDR2 is SVGAGI. The chain's CDR3 is CASSFRGDLEQFF. The CDR3 DNA reads as TGTGCCAGCAGTTTTAGGGGGGACTTGGAGCAGTTCTTC.

The chain uses TRBV6-2 or TRBV6-3 and TRBJ1-5, with D perhaps matching TRBD1 (6 bases). The germline V and J ends were trimmed by 5 bases and 5 bases, with 16 bases remaining between them. CDR1 MNHEY and CDR2 SVGEGT come from the germline V gene. CDR3 length: 15 residues. CDR3 protein: CASSLTGQGHQPQHF. The DNA for the CDR3 is TGTGCCAGCAGTCTGACAGGTCAAGGGCATCAGCCCCAGCATTTT.

With regard to this clonotype: The junction does not match germline at one end; this may be a read error. The chain is built from TRBV20-1 and TRBJ2-3; D might be TRBD1 (5 bases). Per germline, CDR1 DFQATT and CDR2 SNEGSKA (reference sequence). The CDR3 sequence is 11 residues long. The CDR3 nucleotides are TGCAGTGCTAGAGATGGTGGGGTACAGGATTTT. It specifies CSARDGGVQDF.

In this sample, this clonotype turned up a few times. The chain uses TRBV6-1 and TRBJ1-2; 7 nucleotides line up with TRBD1. The junction had 3 bases not matched to a gene; V was cut back by 1 base and J by 4 bases. Germline CDR1 reads MNHNS; CDR2 reads SASEGT. CDR3 length: 14 amino acids. This CDR3 reads CASSEVPGGYGYTF. In DNA form, the CDR3 reads TGTGCCAGCAGTGAAGTCCCAGGGGGCTATGGCTACACCTTC.

This clonotype was seen only a few times. The CDR3 loop is CASSHAAEGQYF. The CDR3 DNA is TGTGCCAGCAGCCATGCAGCGGAGGGGCAGTACTTC. This sequence joins TRBV6-2 or TRBV6-3 and TRBJ2-7; maybe TRBD2 (6 bases). The germline V gene has CDR1 MNHEY and CDR2 SVGEGT. The ends were cut back, 6 bases at V and 9 bases at J, with 15 bases in the middle. The CDR3 length is 12 residues.

This clonotype has only a few counts. V gene TRBV19 combines with J gene TRBJ1-2; D gene uncertain. The CDR3 totals 13 residues. V was cut by 4 bases and J by 3 bases, with 9 bases left in between. Germline CDR1 reads LNHDA; CDR2 reads SQIVND (reference sequence). CDR3 protein: CASSKSSDYGYTF. In nucleotides, the CDR3 is TGTGCCAGTAGTAAAAGCAGCGACTATGGCTACACCTTC.

The CDR3 spells CASSLDGTRSYEQYF. In DNA form, the CDR3 reads TGTGCCAGCAGTTTGGATGGGACTAGGTCTTACGAGCAGTACTTC. V and J are TRBV12-3 or TRBV12-4 and TRBJ2-7; 8 bases map to TRBD2. The CDR3 totals 15 residues. The V segment lost 3 bases and the J segment 4 bases; nucleotides outside the gene matches: 8.

V usage is TRBV7-9 and J usage is TRBJ2-1, with D possibly TRBD2 on 6 matching bases. This CDR3 is 15 amino acids long. CDR1 is SEHNR and CDR2 is FQNEAQ in the germline V gene (reference sequence). Trimming pared 7 bases from V and 5 bases from J, leaving 18 bases between. This CDR3 is CASTVWRDEDNEQFF. The CDR3 bases are TGTGCCAGCACCGTCTGGCGGGATGAGGACAATGAGCAGTTCTTC.

V is TRBV27 and J is TRBJ1-6, with D possibly being TRBD1 (5 bases). Per germline, CDR1 MNHEY and CDR2 SMNVEV (reference sequence). Trimming shortened V by 3 bases and J by 10 bases, and 16 bases separated the two germline ends. CDR3 length: 15 residues. The CDR3 DNA follows: TGTGCCAGCAGTTTGCGGGGCGGTTTGGGATCACCCCTCCACTTT. This codes for CASSLRGGLGSPLHF.

Written as DNA, the CDR3 is TGTGCCAGCAGCCAATCCCGGGACTCGATCTACGAGCAGTACTTC. Encoded protein: CASSQSRDSIYEQYF. The chain is built from TRBV4-2 and TRBJ2-7; perhaps TRBD2 as D (6 bases). V lost 2 bases and J lost 3, with 14 bases in between. Germline V gene data show CDR1 as LGHNA and CDR2 as YNFKEQ. The CDR3 covers 15 residues.

This chain joins TRBV7-9 and TRBJ2-7, with 8 bases that match TRBD1. The ends lost 5 bases at V and 7 bases at J; junction bases unmatched: 10. The CDR3 sequence is 14 residues long. Germline-derived CDR1 and CDR2 are SEHNR and FQNEAQ (reference sequence). The CDR3: CASSPRTGTGEQYF. The DNA for the CDR3 is TGTGCCAGCAGCCCCAGGACAGGGACGGGTGAGCAGTACTTC.

The chain links TRBV7-2 to TRBJ1-1, with D uncertain. V was pared by 3 bases and J by 2 bases, with 4 bases between. The length of the CDR3 is 12 residues. CDR1 is SGHTA, CDR2 FQGNSA, per germline. In DNA form, the CDR3 reads TGTGCCAGCAGCTTCTTTAACACTGAAGCTTTCTTT. Amino acid sequence: CASSFFNTEAFF. Complete variable domain (other parts from reference TRBV7-2 and TRBJ1-1): GAGVSQSPSNKVTEKGKDVELRCDPISGHTALYWYRQSLGQGLEFLIYFQGNSAPDKSGLPSDRFSAERTGGSVSTLTIQRTQQEDSAVYLCASSFFNTEAFFGQGTRLTVV.

V usage is TRBV7-8 and J usage is TRBJ2-3, with a tentative D call TRBD2 (6 bases). Trimming pared 3 bases from V and 4 bases from J, leaving 14 bases between. CDR3 length: 15 residues. Germline V gene sequence: CDR1 SGHVS, CDR2 FQNEAQ. The CDR3 nucleotides are TGTGCCAGCAGCTTGATCGGGAGTCGCTCAGATACGCAGTATTTT. It encodes CASSLIGSRSDTQYF.

The chain has TRBV5-4 and TRBJ2-3; no firm D call. Deletions cut 5 bases from V and 0 bases from J, with 10 bases between. CDR1 and CDR2 from the germline V gene are SGHNT and YYREEE (reference sequence). The CDR3 contains 14 residues. CDR3 coding DNA: TGTGCCAGCAGACCTAAGCTGAGCACAGATACGCAGTATTTT. Its translation is CASRPKLSTDTQYF.

A few counts support this clonotype. J is TRBJ2-5 and V is TRBV9, with TRBD2 matching over 9 bases. Germline CDR1 reads SGDLS; CDR2 reads YYNGEE. The CDR3 is made up of 14 amino acids. V lost 2 bases and J lost 5; bases outside the gene matches: 4. The CDR3 region is CASSVMSGRETQYF. For the CDR3, the DNA is TGTGCCAGCAGCGTCATGAGCGGGAGGGAGACCCAGTACTTC.

V gene TRBV20-1 combines with J gene TRBJ2-3, with unresolved D. Germline-derived CDR1 and CDR2 are DFQATT and SNEGSKA (reference sequence). Trimming shortened V by 0 bases and J by 5 bases, and 15 bases separated the two germline ends. This CDR3 has 15 amino acids. In nucleotides, the CDR3 is TGCAGTGCTAGAGATTCAGGAGCAGGAGAAGATACGCAGTATTTT. It encodes CSARDSGAGEDTQYF.

This clonotype was observed a handful of times. The V gene is TRBV5-1, the J gene TRBJ1-4; D is unresolved. V dropped 2 bases and J dropped 5 bases, with 13 bases sitting between them. Germline assignment: CDR1 SGHRS and CDR2 YFSETQ. The CDR3 is made up of 15 amino acids. The CDR3, as DNA: TGCGCCAGCAGCTTCCAACTCTCACGGAATGAAAAACTGTTTTTT. Its translation: CASSFQLSRNEKLFF.

This clonotype has a count of ten or more. The chain recombines TRBV20-1 with TRBJ2-7; D gene unclear. The V end was cut by 6 bases, the J end by 4 bases, with 7 bases between. The CDR3 runs 10 residues. Germline-derived CDR1 and CDR2 are DFQATT and SNEGSKA (reference sequence). The CDR3 loop reads CSARLYEQYF. CDR3 coding DNA: TGCAGTGCGAGGCTATACGAGCAGTACTTC.

This clonotype was recorded a few times. The chain couples TRBV7-2 to TRBJ2-1; D unresolved. The CDR3 contains 15 residues. Germline CDR1 reads SGHTA; CDR2 reads FQGNSA. V was trimmed by 5 bases and J by 5 bases, leaving 16 bases between them. In DNA form, the CDR3 reads TGTGCCAGCAGCGAATCTGTAGCCGTGAACAATGAGCAGTTCTTC. Translating gives CASSESVAVNNEQFF.

This chain connects TRBV28 to TRBJ2-7; possibly TRBD1 for D (6 bases). CDR1 MDHEN and CDR2 SYDVKM come from the germline V gene. The CDR3 totals 15 residues. V lost 3 bases to trimming and J lost 4 bases, with 16 bases between them. CDR3 nucleotides: TGTGCCAGCAGTTTGTACAGGGCAAGAGCGTACGAGCAGTACTTC. Its translation: CASSLYRARAYEQYF.

Of note for this clonotype: This may stem from a read error, because a much larger clone lies one nucleotide away. This chain uses TRBV11-2 with TRBJ2-5, with a possible D match to TRBD2 (6 bases). Germline CDR1 and CDR2: SGHAT and FQNNGV. The CDR3 is 13 residues long. The ends were cut back, 3 bases at V and 3 bases at J, with 8 bases in the middle. The CDR3: CASSFAGKETQYF. The DNA of the CDR3 is TGTGCCAGCAGCTTCGCGGGGAAAGAGACCCAGTACTTC.

This clonotype was seen more than once but under ten times. J is TRBJ2-3 and V is TRBV29-1; 7 nucleotides match TRBD1. CDR3 length: 13 amino acids. Germline V gives CDR1 SQVTM, CDR2 ANQGSEA. After removal of 3 bases from V and 2 bases from J, the junction contained 2 bases not matched to a gene. The CDR3 reads CSVEGQHTDTQYF. The CDR3 DNA reads TGCAGCGTTGAGGGACAGCACACAGATACGCAGTATTTT.

This clonotype appeared a few times. This chain joins TRBV20-1 and TRBJ2-5; possibly TRBD2 for D (5 bases). CDR1 and CDR2 from the germline V gene are DFQATT and SNEGSKA (reference sequence). The ends were cut back, 6 bases at V and 5 bases at J, with 10 bases in the middle. The CDR3 totals 11 residues. The CDR3 DNA sequence: TGCAGTGCCGACGGCGGGGAGACCCAGTACTTC. Residues: CSADGGETQYF.

The chain is built from TRBV19 and TRBJ1-1; 7 positions agree with TRBD1. CDR1 LNHDA and CDR2 SQIVND come from the germline V gene (reference sequence). V was clipped by 10 bases and J by 1 base; unmatched bases: 9. This CDR3 is built from 14 residues. CDR3 DNA sequence: TGTGCCACCGTAAGGACAGGCTGGAACACTGAAGCTTTCTTT. This encodes CATVRTGWNTEAFF.

This clonotype was found a few times. This chain connects TRBV20-1 to TRBJ1-4; possibly TRBD1 for D (6 bases). The germline V gene encodes CDR1 DFQATT and CDR2 SNEGSKA (reference sequence). The CDR3 is made up of 13 amino acids. V lost 3 bases and J 4 bases, leaving 9 bases between the germline ends. CDR3: CSARDSFNEKLFF. CDR3 DNA sequence: TGCAGTGCTAGGGACAGCTTTAATGAAAAACTGTTTTTT.

This clonotype has at least ten counts. The CDR3, as DNA: TGCAGCGTGGGGGACAATCCTAACTATGGCTACACCTTC. It encodes CSVGDNPNYGYTF. V is TRBV29-1 and J is TRBJ1-2; TRBD1 is a possible D gene (6 bases). The CDR3 covers 13 residues. Germline CDR1 is SQVTM and CDR2 is ANQGSEA. V dropped 6 bases and J dropped 0 bases, with 11 bases sitting between them.

This clonotype was recorded many times. The rearrangement joins TRBV29-1 to TRBJ2-1; 9 bases line up with TRBD2. Germline CDR1 reads SQVTM; CDR2 reads ANQGSEA. V shed 6 bases, J shed 3 bases, and the junction held 6 bases outside the gene matches. This CDR3 has 14 residues. The CDR3 sequence is CSVPLAGLYNEQFF. As DNA, the CDR3 is TGCAGCGTCCCCCTAGCGGGGCTCTACAATGAGCAGTTCTTC.